The clone carrying this TCR beta chain was seen ten or more times. What it binds is unknown. The CDR3 consists of 14 residues. V was cut by 7 bases and J by 0 bases, with 10 bases left in between. Template material for amplifying TCR beta CDR3 regions consisted of RNA transcripts. TCR CDR3 regions were first amplified by RT-PCR with HTBI primers. TCRdb reprocessed the multiplex PCR reads via MiXCR and lists one record per CDR3 protein. The top ten hold around 11% of the sample, which has hundreds of thousands of distinct CDR3 sequences, approximately 25% seen once. The data were obtained in a study of T cells in Graves' hyperthyroidism and ophthalmopathy. General observations from the study: Blood also contained most expanded thyroid clonotypes above 0.001.

The receptor was isolated from a woman aged 25 to 39 with Graves' ophthalmopathy. The chain carries TRBV12-3 or TRBV12-4 and TRBJ1-5; a weak D match, TRBD1 (5 bases). The material sequenced was blood. CDR3 nucleotides: TGTGCCAGCACTTCGGGACTTAGCAATCAGCCCCAGCATTTT. Protein sequence: CASTSGLSNQPQHF.